This T cell receptor beta chain was retrieved from a study of OX40 agonist ivuxolimab in advanced cancers. Some clones are missing from TCRdb's copy, which holds only in-frame ones; the method was immunoSEQ multiplex PCR. The top ten clones hold approximately 1.5% of a sample with about 86,000 clones, around 88% of them seen once. This CDR3 contains 14 residues. Germline V gene lookup returns CDR1 SGDLS and CDR2 YYNGEE. V lost 4 bases to trimming and J lost 8 bases, with 18 bases between them. The chain links TRBV9 to TRBJ1-2, with a tentative D call TRBD1 (5 bases). This TCR was recovered from an adult with an advanced solid tumor such as melanoma, head and neck, liver or kidney cancer. Sample: CD4+ or CD8+ T cells sorted from blood, taken in a trial of the OX40 agonist ivuxolimab. This chain's CDR3 is CASSPIAGTRGYTF. As DNA, the CDR3 is TGTGCCAGCAGCCCCATCGCAGGGACGCGCGGCTACACCTTC.